These 10 T cell receptor beta chains were all obtained from the same sample, sequenced in a study of T cells after yellow fever vaccination (dated by TCRdb to between 2017 and 2020). Interpreted using the paper, the treatment or condition label stands for: live attenuated yellow fever vaccine strain. The library relied on 5' RACE. These reads were obtained on an Illumina NovaSeq 6000. Using fastp at Q25 and MiXCR, TCRdb reprocessed the public reads and kept productive beta chains. CDR3 protein duplicates are merged, each entry listing the most common genes and DNA. Within this sample are about 120,000 distinct CDR3 sequences, with approximately 14% of them counted one time only. About 42% of the sample is held by the ten biggest clonotypes. The sample here was CD8+ T cells sorted from PBMCs, taken 5 days after the yellow fever booster vaccination. The receptors here all came from a man aged 18 to 35 who received the YFV17D yellow fever vaccine.

The CDR3, as DNA: TGTGCCAGCAGCTCGGCCTACGAGCAGTACTTC. Its translation is CASSSAYEQYF. The chain is built from TRBV7-9 and TRBJ2-7; no reliable D call. This CDR3 has 11 residues. Germline CDR1 SEHNR, CDR2 FQNEAQ (reference sequence). V lost 4 bases to trimming and J lost 2 bases, with 3 bases between them. The full variable domain, its missing parts supplied by reference TRBV7-9 and TRBJ2-7, is DTGVSQNPRHKITKRGQNVTFRCDPISEHNRLYWYRQTLGQGPEFLTYFQNEAQLEKSRLLSDRFSAERPKGSFSTLEIQRTEQGDSAMYLCASSSAYEQYFGPGTRLTVT.

In its sample, this clonotype was seen a few times. This chain links TRBV24-1 with TRBJ2-1; a weak D match, TRBD2 (6 bases). The CDR3 length is 14 residues. V lost 4 bases and J lost 8, with 14 bases in between. Germline V gene data show CDR1 as KGHDR and CDR2 as SFDVKD. The CDR3 sequence is CATSERSGGYEQFF. As DNA, the CDR3 is TGTGCCACCAGTGAAAGGTCCGGGGGATATGAGCAGTTCTTC.

This clonotype was seen only a few times. V gene TRBV11-3 combines with J gene TRBJ2-1; 7 bases line up with TRBD2. Germline values: CDR1 SGHNT, CDR2 YENEEA. The CDR3 extends over 18 amino acids. J lost 6 bases, V lost 2 bases, and 16 bases had no gene match. For the CDR3, the DNA is TGTGCCAGCAGCTTAACACGGGGGGACCGTACTTACGTCAATGAGCAGTTCTTC. Its translation: CASSLTRGDRTYVNEQFF.

Only a few counts were recorded for this clonotype. The chain carries TRBV7-8 and TRBJ2-2; maybe TRBD1 (6 bases). V lost 5 bases and J 4 bases, leaving 17 bases between the germline ends. Germline values: CDR1 SGHVS, CDR2 FQNEAQ. CDR3 length: 16 amino acids. This CDR3 is CASSQLTGRGTGELFF. The CDR3, as DNA: TGTGCCAGCAGCCAATTAACAGGGAGAGGCACCGGGGAGCTGTTTTTT. Full variable domain (rest looked up from reference TRBV7-8 and TRBJ2-2): GAGVSQSPRYKVAKRGQDVALRCDPISGHVSLFWYQQALGQGPEFLTYFQNEAQLDKSGLPSDRFFAERPEGSVSTLKIQRTQQEDSAVYLCASSQLTGRGTGELFFGEGSRLTVL.

This clonotype has only a few counts. The chain uses TRBV11-2 and TRBJ1-6, with 7 bases aligning to TRBD1. Germline values: CDR1 SGHAT, CDR2 FQNNGV. CDR3 length: 17 residues. J was trimmed by 8 bases and V by 5 bases; bases with no gene match: 15. The CDR3 loop reads CASSGPRRYRGYSPLHF. For the CDR3, the DNA is TGTGCCAGCAGCGGGCCCCGTCGGTACAGGGGTTATTCACCCCTCCACTTT.

The chain employs TRBV20-1 and TRBJ1-5, with D uncertain. V was pared by 5 bases and J by 4 bases, with 9 bases between. This CDR3 contains 12 residues. Per germline, CDR1 DFQATT and CDR2 SNEGSKA (reference sequence). The CDR3 reads CSAPVGNQPQHF. In DNA, the CDR3 is TGCAGTGCTCCGGTCGGGAATCAGCCCCAGCATTTT.

This clonotype has only a few counts. V gene TRBV5-5 combines with J gene TRBJ2-7; TRBD2 matches at 7 bases. Germline CDR1 SGHKS, CDR2 YYEKEE (reference sequence). The CDR3 spans 16 residues. V lost 4 bases, J lost 9 bases, and 19 bases stayed unmatched. CDR3 protein: CASSLQTSRSSLGQYV. As DNA, the CDR3 is TGTGCCAGCAGCCTACAGACTAGCAGGAGTTCCCTCGGGCAGTACGTC.

The V gene is TRBV11-2, the J gene TRBJ2-5; TRBD1 matches 7 bases. V trimming: 5 bases; J trimming: 5 bases; junction bases outside the gene matches: 8. The CDR3 is 14 amino acids. From germline, CDR1 is SGHAT and CDR2 FQNNGV. This CDR3 is CASSQGVGRETQYF. CDR3 in DNA: TGTGCCAGCAGCCAGGGGGTGGGCCGGGAGACCCAGTACTTC.

This clonotype was recorded a few times. The CDR3 bases are TGTGCCAGCAGCCCGCCGAGCGCCGGGGAGCTGTTTTTT. It translates to CASSPPSAGELFF. The chain links TRBV4-2 to TRBJ2-2; no definite D call. The CDR3 is 13 amino acids. Deletions cut 4 bases from V and 6 bases from J, with 9 bases between. Germline-derived CDR1 and CDR2 are LGHNA and YNFKEQ.

This clonotype was seen only a few times. The chain is built from TRBV4-1 and TRBJ1-1; no firm D call. Trimming pared 8 bases from V and 3 bases from J, leaving 10 bases between. Germline V gene data show CDR1 as MGHRA and CDR2 as YSYEKL. CDR3 size: 12 residues. CDR3 protein: CASGRHDTEAFF. In DNA, the CDR3 is TGCGCCAGCGGACGACACGACACTGAAGCTTTCTTT.